The clone carrying this T cell receptor (beta chain) came up many times. Its antigen is still unknown. Construction of TCR beta libraries was performed using quantitative 5'-RACE with molecular barcodes. TCRdb called the 5' RACE reads again in MiXCR, with one record for every CDR3 protein. The table has around 490,000 distinct CDR3 sequences, about 5.4% seen once. These data come from a study of CD8 T cells in ankylosing spondylitis. Regarding the study as a whole: Roughly 8 highly homologous variants made up a TCR beta motif that seemed to typify ankylosing spondylitis blood. In ankylosing spondylitis patients, matched synovial fluid reportedly showed significant enrichment of disease-linked clones.

The V end lost 4 bases, the J end lost 7 bases, and 13 bases lay between the germline ends. This CDR3 is 14 amino acids long. Germline CDR1 reads MGHRA; CDR2 reads YSYEKL. The chain links TRBV4-1 to TRBJ2-2; tentatively, D is TRBD2 (6 bases). The sample comprised blood, either unsorted or a sorted T cell fraction (not recorded which). The sequence derives from a male donor with ankylosing spondylitis. CDR3: CASSPFPGVGELFF. In DNA form, the CDR3 reads TGCGCCAGCAGCCCCTTCCCGGGAGTCGGGGAGCTGTTTTTT.